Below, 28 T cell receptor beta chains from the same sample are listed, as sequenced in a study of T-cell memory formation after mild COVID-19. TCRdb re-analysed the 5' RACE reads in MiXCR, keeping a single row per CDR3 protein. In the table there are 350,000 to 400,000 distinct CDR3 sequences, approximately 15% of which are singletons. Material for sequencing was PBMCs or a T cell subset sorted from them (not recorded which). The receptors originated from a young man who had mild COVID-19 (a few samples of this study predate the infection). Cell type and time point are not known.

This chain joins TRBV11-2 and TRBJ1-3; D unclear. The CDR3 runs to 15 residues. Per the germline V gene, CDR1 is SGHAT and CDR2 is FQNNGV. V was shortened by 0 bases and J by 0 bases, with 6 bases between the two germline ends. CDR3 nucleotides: TGTGCCAGCAGCTTAGATCCTTACTCTGGAAACACCATATATTTT. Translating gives CASSLDPYSGNTIYF. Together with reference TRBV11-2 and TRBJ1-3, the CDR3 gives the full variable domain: EAGVAQSPRYKIIEKRQSVAFWCNPISGHATLYWYQQILGQGPKLLIQFQNNGVVDDSQLPKDRFSAERLKGVDSTLKIQPAKLEDSAVYLCASSLDPYSGNTIYFGEGSWLTVV.

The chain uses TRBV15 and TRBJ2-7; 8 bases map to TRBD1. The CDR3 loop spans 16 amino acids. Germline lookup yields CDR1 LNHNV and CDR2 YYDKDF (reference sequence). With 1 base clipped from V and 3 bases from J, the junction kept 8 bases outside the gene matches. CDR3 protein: CATSRGPGTGDYEQYV. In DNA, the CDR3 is TGTGCCACCAGCAGAGGCCCGGGGACAGGCGACTACGAGCAGTACGTC.

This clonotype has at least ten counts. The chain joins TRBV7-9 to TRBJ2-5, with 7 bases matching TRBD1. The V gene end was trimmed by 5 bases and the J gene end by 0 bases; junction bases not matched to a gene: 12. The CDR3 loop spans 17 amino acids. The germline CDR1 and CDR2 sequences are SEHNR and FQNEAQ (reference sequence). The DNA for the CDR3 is TGTGCCAGCAGCACCCCCATCCAGACAGGGTACCAAGAGACCCAGTACTTC. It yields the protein CASSTPIQTGYQETQYF. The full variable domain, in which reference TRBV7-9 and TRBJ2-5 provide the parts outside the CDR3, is DTGVSQNPRHKITKRGQNVTFRCDPISEHNRLYWYRQTLGQGPEFLTYFQNEAQLEKSRLLSDRFSAERPKGSFSTLEIQRTEQGDSAMYLCASSTPIQTGYQETQYFGPGTRLLVL.

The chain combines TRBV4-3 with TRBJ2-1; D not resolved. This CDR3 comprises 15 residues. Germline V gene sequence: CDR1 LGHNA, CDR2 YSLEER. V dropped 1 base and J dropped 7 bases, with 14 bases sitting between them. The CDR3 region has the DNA TGCGCCAGCAGCCAAGGGCTGGGGTTGATAAATGAGCAGTTCTTC. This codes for CASSQGLGLINEQFF.

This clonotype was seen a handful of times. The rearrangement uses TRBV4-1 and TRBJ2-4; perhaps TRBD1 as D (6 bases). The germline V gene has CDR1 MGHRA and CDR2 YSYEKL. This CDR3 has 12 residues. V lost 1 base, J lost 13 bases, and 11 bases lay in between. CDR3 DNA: TGCGCCAGCAGCCAAGGCCGGGACAAACAGTACTTC. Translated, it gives CASSQGRDKQYF.

CDR3 residues: CASSSGTGGMGYTF. The CDR3 bases are TGTGCCAGCAGCTCTGGGACAGGTGGGATGGGCTACACCTTC. The J gene is TRBJ1-2, the V gene TRBV27, with 8 bases fitting TRBD1. J lost 8 bases, V lost 6 bases, and 11 bases had no gene match. The CDR3 contains 14 residues. Germline CDR1 MNHEY, CDR2 SMNVEV (reference sequence).

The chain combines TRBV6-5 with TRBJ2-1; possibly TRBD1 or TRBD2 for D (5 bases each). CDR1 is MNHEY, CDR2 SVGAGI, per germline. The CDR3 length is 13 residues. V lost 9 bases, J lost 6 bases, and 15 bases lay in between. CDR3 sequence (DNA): TGTGCCAGTACGGGGACCCGCATCAATGAGCAGTTCTTC. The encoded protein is CASTGTRINEQFF.

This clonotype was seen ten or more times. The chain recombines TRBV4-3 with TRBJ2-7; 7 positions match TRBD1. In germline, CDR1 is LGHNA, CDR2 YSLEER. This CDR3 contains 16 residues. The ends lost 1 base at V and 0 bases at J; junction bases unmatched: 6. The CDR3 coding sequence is TGCGCCAGCAGCCAAGGTTTGGCAGGGGGCTCCTACGAGCAGTACTTC. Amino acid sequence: CASSQGLAGGSYEQYF.

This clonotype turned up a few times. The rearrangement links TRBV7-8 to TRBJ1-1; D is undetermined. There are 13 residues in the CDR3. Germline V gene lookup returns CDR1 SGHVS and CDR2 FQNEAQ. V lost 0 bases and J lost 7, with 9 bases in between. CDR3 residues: CASSLAVSGEAFF. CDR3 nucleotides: TGTGCCAGCAGCTTAGCGGTTTCGGGTGAAGCTTTCTTT.

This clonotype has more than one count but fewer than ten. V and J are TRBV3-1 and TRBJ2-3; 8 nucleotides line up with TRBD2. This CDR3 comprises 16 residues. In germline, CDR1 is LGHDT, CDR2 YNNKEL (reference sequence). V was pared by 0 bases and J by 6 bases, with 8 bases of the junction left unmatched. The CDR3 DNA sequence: TGTGCCAGCAGCCAAGATCCCCGGGGGGGGCTTGATACGCAGTATTTT. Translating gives CASSQDPRGGLDTQYF.

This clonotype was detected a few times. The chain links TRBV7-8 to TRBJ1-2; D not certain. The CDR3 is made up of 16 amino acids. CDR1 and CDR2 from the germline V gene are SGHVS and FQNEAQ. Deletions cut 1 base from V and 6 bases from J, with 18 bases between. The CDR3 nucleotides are TGTGCCAGCAGCTTAGGAAACTGGGCAGGTGAAGATGGCTACACCTTC. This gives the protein CASSLGNWAGEDGYTF.

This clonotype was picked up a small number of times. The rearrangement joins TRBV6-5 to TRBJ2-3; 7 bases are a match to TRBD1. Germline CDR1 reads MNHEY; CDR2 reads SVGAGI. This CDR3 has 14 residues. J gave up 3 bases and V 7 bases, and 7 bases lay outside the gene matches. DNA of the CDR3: TGTGCCAGCAAGGCCGGGACAGCAACAGATACGCAGTATTTT. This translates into CASKAGTATDTQYF.

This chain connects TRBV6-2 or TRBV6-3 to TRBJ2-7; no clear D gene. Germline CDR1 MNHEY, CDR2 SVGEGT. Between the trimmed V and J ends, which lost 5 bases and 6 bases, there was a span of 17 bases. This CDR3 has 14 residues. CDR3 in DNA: TGTGCCAGCAGTCCTCGGATCGAAGGAAGCGAGCAGTACTTC. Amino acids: CASSPRIEGSEQYF.

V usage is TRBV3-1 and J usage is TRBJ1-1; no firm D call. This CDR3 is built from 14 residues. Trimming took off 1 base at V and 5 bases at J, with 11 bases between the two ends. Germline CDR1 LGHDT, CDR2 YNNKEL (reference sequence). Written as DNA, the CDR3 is TGTGCCAGCAGCCAAGCCCGGGCCAAAACTGAAGCTTTCTTT. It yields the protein CASSQARAKTEAFF.

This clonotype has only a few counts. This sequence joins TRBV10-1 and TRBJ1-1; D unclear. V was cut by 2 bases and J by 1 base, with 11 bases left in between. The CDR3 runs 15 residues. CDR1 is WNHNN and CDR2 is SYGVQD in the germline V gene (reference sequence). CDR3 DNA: TGCGCCAGCAGTGAGGCCGGGGAAGGGAACACTGAAGCTTTCTTT. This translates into CASSEAGEGNTEAFF.

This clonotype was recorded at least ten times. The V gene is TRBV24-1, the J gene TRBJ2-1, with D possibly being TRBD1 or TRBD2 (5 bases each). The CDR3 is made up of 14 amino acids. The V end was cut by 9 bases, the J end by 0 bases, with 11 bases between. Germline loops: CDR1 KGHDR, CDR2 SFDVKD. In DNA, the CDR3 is TGTGCCACCGGGGACCGCAGCTCCTACAATGAGCAGTTCTTC. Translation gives CATGDRSSYNEQFF.

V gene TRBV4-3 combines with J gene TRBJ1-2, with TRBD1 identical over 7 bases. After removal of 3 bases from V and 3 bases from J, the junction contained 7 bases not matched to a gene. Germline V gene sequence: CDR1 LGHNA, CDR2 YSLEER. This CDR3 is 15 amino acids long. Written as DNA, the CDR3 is TGCGCCAGCAGCCAGGGCCTAACAGGGGACTATGGCTACACCTTC. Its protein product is CASSQGLTGDYGYTF.

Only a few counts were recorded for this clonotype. The CDR3 loop reads CASNQGGSREQYF. The CDR3 DNA is TGTGCCAGCAACCAGGGGGGGAGTAGGGAGCAGTACTTC. This chain joins TRBV7-9 and TRBJ2-7; D might be TRBD1 or TRBD2, each matching 7 bases. Trimming removed 7 bases at V and 7 bases at J, with 17 bases between. CDR1 is SEHNR, CDR2 FQNEAQ, per germline (reference sequence). The CDR3 consists of 13 residues.

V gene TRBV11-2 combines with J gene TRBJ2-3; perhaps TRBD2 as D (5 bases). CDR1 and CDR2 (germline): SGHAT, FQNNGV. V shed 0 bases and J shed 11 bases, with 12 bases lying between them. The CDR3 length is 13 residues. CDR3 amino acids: CASSLDQRRGQYF. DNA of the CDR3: TGTGCCAGCAGCTTAGATCAGCGACGGGGGCAGTATTTT.

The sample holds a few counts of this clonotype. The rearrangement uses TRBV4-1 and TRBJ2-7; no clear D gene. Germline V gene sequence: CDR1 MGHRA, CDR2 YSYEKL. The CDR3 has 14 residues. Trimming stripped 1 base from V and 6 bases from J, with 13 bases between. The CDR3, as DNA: TGCGCCAGCAGCCAAGTTGACCGCCCAAGCGAGCAGTACTTC. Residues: CASSQVDRPSEQYF.

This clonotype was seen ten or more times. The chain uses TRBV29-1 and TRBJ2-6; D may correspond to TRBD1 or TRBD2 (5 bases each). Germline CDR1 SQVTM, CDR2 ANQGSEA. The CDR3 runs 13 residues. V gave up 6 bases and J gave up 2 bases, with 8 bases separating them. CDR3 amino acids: CSVGTTGANVLTF. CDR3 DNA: TGCAGCGTAGGGACGACTGGGGCCAACGTCCTGACTTTC.

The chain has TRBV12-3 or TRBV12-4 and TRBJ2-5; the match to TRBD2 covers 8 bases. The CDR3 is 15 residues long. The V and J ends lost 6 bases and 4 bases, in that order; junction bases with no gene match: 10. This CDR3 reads CASRTSGLARETQYF. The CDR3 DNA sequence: TGTGCCAGCAGAACCAGTGGACTAGCACGAGAGACCCAGTACTTC.

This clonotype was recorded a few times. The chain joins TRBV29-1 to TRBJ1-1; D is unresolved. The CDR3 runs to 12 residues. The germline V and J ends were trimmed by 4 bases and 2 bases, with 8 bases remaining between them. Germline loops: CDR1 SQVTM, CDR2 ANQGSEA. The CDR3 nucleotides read TGCAGCGTTGTTAGCGGAAACACTGAAGCTTTCTTT. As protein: CSVVSGNTEAFF.

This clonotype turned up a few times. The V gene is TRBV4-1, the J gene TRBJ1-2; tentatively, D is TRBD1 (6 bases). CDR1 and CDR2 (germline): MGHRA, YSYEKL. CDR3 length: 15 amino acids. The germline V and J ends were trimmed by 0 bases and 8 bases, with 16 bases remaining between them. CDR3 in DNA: TGCGCCAGCAGCCAAGAGCCCGCAGGGGCGGACGGCTACACCTTC. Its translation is CASSQEPAGADGYTF.

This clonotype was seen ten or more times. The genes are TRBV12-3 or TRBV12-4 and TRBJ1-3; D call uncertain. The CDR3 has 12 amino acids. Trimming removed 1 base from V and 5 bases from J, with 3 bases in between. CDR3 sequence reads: CASSLERNTIYF. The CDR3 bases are TGTGCCAGCAGTTTAGAACGAAACACCATATATTTT.

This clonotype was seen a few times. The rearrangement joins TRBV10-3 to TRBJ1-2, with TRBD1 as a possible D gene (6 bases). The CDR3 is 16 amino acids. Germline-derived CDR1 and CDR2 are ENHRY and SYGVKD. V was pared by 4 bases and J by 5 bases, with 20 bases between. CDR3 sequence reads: CAISVAGTKSGYGYTF. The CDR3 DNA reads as TGTGCCATCAGTGTTGCCGGGACAAAGTCCGGATATGGCTACACCTTC.

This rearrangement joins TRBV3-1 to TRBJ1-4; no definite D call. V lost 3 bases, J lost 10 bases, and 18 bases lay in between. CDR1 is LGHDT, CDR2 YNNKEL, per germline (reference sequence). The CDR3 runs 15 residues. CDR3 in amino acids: CASSQDLISAGKLFF. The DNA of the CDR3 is TGTGCCAGCAGCCAGGACCTCATCTCAGCGGGAAAACTGTTTTTT.

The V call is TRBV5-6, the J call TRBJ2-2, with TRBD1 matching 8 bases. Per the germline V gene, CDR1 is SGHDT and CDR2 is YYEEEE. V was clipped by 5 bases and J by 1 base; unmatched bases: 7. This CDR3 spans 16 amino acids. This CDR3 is CASREDRGRNTGELFF. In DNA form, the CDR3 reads TGTGCCAGCAGGGAAGACAGGGGACGGAACACCGGGGAGCTGTTTTTT.